This note documents a single TCR beta chain sequence. What it binds is not known. 5'RACE generated cDNA with 10-nucleotide random UMIs. One entry per CDR3 protein results from TCRdb running MiXCR on the 5' RACE reads. The data show tens of thousands of distinct CDR3 sequences, about 15% seen once. This specimen comes from a study of neurological immune-mediated disorders. Points from the study as a whole: None of the CDR3 amino acid sequences in expanded clones turned up in more than one subject, which points to private repertoires in all groups. While HTLV-1-associated myelopathy showed the greatest TCR clonal expansion, multiple sclerosis showed the least, falling below healthy controls.

From 2 million PBMCs stored at -80 C, the unsorted libraries were generated. Germline lookup yields CDR1 WNHNN and CDR2 SYGVQD (reference sequence). Trimming left V 0 bases short and J 3 bases short, with 6 bases between. The CDR3 has 13 amino acids. The TCR was taken from a female donor with HTLV-1-associated myelopathy (HAM/TSP). The sample comprised PBMCs. The rearrangement uses TRBV10-1 and TRBJ2-7; D uncertain. The CDR3 region is CASSESKGYEQYF. As DNA, the CDR3 is TGCGCCAGCAGTGAGTCGAAAGGCTACGAGCAGTACTTC.